This T cell receptor beta chain was recorded in a study of patients and donors after allogeneic stem cell transplantation. TCRdb recomputed calls from the RT-PCR reads with MiXCR, one row per CDR3 protein. The sample comprises about 150,000 distinct CDR3 sequences, 37% of which are singletons, and roughly 50% rests with the top ten. The CDR3 runs to 13 residues. The germline gives CDR1 MDHEN, CDR2 SYDVKM. V dropped 8 bases and J dropped 1 base, with 11 bases sitting between them. The TCR sequence derives from a human donor who was either an allogeneic HSCT recipient or a stem cell or donor lymphocyte infusion donor (not recorded which). It is not recorded whose cells these are; they may come from a transplant donor. The sequenced sample consisted of blood, either unsorted or a sorted T cell fraction (not recorded which). The chain recombines TRBV28 with TRBJ1-1, with unresolved D. CDR3 loop: CASGLLGNTEAFF. The CDR3 DNA follows: TGTGCCAGCGGCCTCCTAGGGAACACTGAAGCTTTCTTT. Based on the CDR3 plus reference TRBV28 and TRBJ1-1, the full variable domain is DVKVTQSSRYLVKRTGEKVFLECVQDMDHENMFWYRQDPGLGLRLIYFSYDVKMKEKGDIPEGYSVSREKKERFSLILESASTNQTSMYLCASGLLGNTEAFFGQGTRLTVV.